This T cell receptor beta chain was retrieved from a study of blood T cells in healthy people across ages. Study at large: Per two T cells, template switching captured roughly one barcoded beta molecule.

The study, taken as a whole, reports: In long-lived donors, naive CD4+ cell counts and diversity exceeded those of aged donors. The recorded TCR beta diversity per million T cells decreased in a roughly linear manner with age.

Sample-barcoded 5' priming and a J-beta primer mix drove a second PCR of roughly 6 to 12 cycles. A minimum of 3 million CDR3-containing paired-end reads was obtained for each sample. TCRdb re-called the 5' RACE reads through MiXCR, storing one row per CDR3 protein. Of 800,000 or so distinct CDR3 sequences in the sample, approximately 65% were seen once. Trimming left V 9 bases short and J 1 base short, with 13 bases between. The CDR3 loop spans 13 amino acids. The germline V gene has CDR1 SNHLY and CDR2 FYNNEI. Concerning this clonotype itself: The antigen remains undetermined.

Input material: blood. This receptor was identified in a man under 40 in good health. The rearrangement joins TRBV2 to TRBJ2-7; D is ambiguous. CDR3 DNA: TGTGCCAGTGGGCTCGTGGGGTCCTACGAGCAGTACTTC. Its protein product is CASGLVGSYEQYF.